The clone carrying this T cell receptor (beta chain) has only one observation. This entry comes from a study of blood T cell repertoires in COVID-19. CDR1 and CDR2 from the germline V gene are MGHRA and YSYEKL. The CDR3 contains 15 residues. V dropped 4 bases and J dropped 4 bases, with 16 bases sitting between them. Per the original data handling: Reference gene primer amplification yielded estimated nucleated cell counts. This table comes from immunoSEQ multiplex PCR, and its TCRdb copy is limited to in-frame clones, with some not included. Clonal size and the V and J genes are those of that table, whereas D and trimming came from the DNA. This sample yields approximately 300,000 clones, of which about nine tenths are seen a single time; 6.8% belongs to the top ten.

This chain joins TRBV4-1 and TRBJ1-1; D is undetermined. The TCR comes from a woman aged 25 to 39 with COVID-19, enrolled during active disease. The specimen was peripheral blood. The DNA of the CDR3 is TGCGCCAGCAGCCGTGAGCGAGGGTCGGGCACTGAAGCTTTCTTT. Translation gives CASSRERGSGTEAFF.